Only a few counts were recorded for the clone carrying this TCR beta chain. What it recognizes is unknown. Unique molecular identifiers were built into the TCR beta cDNA libraries. TCRdb re-analysed the PCR reads in MiXCR, keeping a single row per CDR3 protein. The sample lists more than 350,000 distinct CDR3 sequences; about 40% were seen once. Trimming stripped 7 bases from V and 1 base from J, with 19 bases between. The CDR3 is 16 residues long. The germline gives CDR1 SGHVS, CDR2 FQNEAQ. The data derive from a study of post-analysis software for immune sequencing data. Looking at the study overall: Patients with relapsing-remitting, secondary progressive and progressive-relapsing multiple sclerosis courses were all represented. Study conclusions and caveats: Same-batch preparations were strongly co-clustered by F measure. When patients were compared with controls, five TRBV segments were more frequent, TRBV5-6, TRBV5-1 and TRBV20-1 among them.

The genes are TRBV7-8 and TRBJ1-2; tentatively, D is TRBD1 (6 bases). This receptor was obtained from a girl aged 2-10 years with multiple sclerosis. The source material was blood. The CDR3 sequence: CASTWGPKLLNYGYTF. For the CDR3, the DNA is TGTGCCAGCACCTGGGGGCCCAAACTACTTAACTATGGCTACACCTTC.